This T cell receptor (beta chain) was recorded in a study of PD-1 blockade in classical Hodgkin lymphoma. For the study at large: A 3 mg/kg intravenous dose of nivolumab was received by patients every 2 weeks. Study-wide results and caveats: Compared with healthy donors, newly diagnosed patients reportedly showed lower baseline TCR diversity.

A remark on this clone: No antigen is known for it.

TCRdb's table, derived via immunoSEQ multiplex PCR, lists solely in-frame clones and lacks some. The table records 55,000 to 80,000 clones, around 93% of them present only once. CDR3 length equals 18 residues. Between the trimmed V and J ends, which lost 3 bases and 8 bases, there was a span of 25 bases. Germline values: CDR1 SEHNR, CDR2 FQNEAQ (reference sequence). Each patient experienced a relapse that followed autologous stem cell transplantation, and brentuximab vedotin exposure varied. Classifying best responses yielded complete response, partial response or progressive disease. The material was peripheral blood mononuclear cells (PBMCs), obtained at baseline. This clonotype was sampled from a human donor with classical Hodgkin lymphoma. The rearrangement joins TRBV7-9 to TRBJ1-4; D is perhaps TRBD1 (5 bases). The DNA for the CDR3 is TGTGCCAGCAGCTTGCCCCCCGGTACAGGACGGGTGTACGAAAAACTGTTTTTT. Translated, it gives CASSLPPGTGRVYEKLFF.